This record looks at one T cell receptor beta chain sequence and its context. Germline V CDR1 and CDR2: MNHEY, SVGAGI. J gave up 0 bases and V 5 bases, and 2 bases lay outside the gene matches. This CDR3 region has 15 residues. The data derive from a study of blood T cell repertoires in COVID-19. The authors' processing: Estimated nucleated cell counts came from reference gene primer amplification. Measured with immunoSEQ multiplex PCR; TCRdb has only the in-frame clones, and not every one. That table is the source of V, J and clone size, and D and trimming were worked out from the DNA. Found here are 90,000 to 120,000 clones, around 92% of them singletons; the top ten hold under 5.5%.

The TCR was taken from a man aged 35-49 years with active or convalescent COVID-19. V usage is TRBV6-5 and J usage is TRBJ2-2; the match to TRBD1 covers 8 bases. The sequenced sample consisted of peripheral blood. In DNA form, the CDR3 reads TGTGCCAGCAGTATACAGGGGGCGAACACCGGGGAGCTGTTTTTT. The encoded protein is CASSIQGANTGELFF.